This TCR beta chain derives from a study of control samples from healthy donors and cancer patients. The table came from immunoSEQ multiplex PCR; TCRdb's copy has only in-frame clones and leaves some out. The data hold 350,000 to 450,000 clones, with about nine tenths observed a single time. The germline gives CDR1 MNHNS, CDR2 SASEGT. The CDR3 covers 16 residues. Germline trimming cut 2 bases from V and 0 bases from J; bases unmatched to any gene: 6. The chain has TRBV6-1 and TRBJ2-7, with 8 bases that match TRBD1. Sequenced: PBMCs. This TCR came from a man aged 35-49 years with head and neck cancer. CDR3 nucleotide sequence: TGTGCCAGCAGTGAACAGGACAGGGCGTTCTCCTACGAGCAGTACTTC. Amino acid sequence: CASSEQDRAFSYEQYF.